The source of this T cell receptor beta chain is a study of siplizumab effects on memory and regulatory T cells. Concerning this clone: Its antigen is still unknown.

The V gene end was trimmed by 0 bases and the J gene end by 4 bases; junction bases not matched to a gene: 5. This CDR3 region has 15 residues. From germline, CDR1 is SGDLS and CDR2 YYNGEE. Findings and caveats of the study: Mean Treg-derived proportions of mappable alloreactive CD4+ clones were 55% to 75% for siplizumab and about 28% for controls.

The protocol was immunoSEQ multiplex PCR, while the TCRdb copy is restricted to in-frame clones and leaves out a portion. The repertoire consists of 90,000 to 95,000 clones, with 95% to 97% occurring once and the leading ten covering roughly 0.031%. Specimen: naive CD4+ T cells sorted from blood. The genes are TRBV9 and TRBJ2-7; the match to TRBD1 covers 9 bases. The TCR comes from a human donor in good health. The CDR3: CASSVATGGAYEQYF. The CDR3 bases are TGTGCCAGCAGCGTAGCGACAGGGGGAGCTTACGAGCAGTACTTC.